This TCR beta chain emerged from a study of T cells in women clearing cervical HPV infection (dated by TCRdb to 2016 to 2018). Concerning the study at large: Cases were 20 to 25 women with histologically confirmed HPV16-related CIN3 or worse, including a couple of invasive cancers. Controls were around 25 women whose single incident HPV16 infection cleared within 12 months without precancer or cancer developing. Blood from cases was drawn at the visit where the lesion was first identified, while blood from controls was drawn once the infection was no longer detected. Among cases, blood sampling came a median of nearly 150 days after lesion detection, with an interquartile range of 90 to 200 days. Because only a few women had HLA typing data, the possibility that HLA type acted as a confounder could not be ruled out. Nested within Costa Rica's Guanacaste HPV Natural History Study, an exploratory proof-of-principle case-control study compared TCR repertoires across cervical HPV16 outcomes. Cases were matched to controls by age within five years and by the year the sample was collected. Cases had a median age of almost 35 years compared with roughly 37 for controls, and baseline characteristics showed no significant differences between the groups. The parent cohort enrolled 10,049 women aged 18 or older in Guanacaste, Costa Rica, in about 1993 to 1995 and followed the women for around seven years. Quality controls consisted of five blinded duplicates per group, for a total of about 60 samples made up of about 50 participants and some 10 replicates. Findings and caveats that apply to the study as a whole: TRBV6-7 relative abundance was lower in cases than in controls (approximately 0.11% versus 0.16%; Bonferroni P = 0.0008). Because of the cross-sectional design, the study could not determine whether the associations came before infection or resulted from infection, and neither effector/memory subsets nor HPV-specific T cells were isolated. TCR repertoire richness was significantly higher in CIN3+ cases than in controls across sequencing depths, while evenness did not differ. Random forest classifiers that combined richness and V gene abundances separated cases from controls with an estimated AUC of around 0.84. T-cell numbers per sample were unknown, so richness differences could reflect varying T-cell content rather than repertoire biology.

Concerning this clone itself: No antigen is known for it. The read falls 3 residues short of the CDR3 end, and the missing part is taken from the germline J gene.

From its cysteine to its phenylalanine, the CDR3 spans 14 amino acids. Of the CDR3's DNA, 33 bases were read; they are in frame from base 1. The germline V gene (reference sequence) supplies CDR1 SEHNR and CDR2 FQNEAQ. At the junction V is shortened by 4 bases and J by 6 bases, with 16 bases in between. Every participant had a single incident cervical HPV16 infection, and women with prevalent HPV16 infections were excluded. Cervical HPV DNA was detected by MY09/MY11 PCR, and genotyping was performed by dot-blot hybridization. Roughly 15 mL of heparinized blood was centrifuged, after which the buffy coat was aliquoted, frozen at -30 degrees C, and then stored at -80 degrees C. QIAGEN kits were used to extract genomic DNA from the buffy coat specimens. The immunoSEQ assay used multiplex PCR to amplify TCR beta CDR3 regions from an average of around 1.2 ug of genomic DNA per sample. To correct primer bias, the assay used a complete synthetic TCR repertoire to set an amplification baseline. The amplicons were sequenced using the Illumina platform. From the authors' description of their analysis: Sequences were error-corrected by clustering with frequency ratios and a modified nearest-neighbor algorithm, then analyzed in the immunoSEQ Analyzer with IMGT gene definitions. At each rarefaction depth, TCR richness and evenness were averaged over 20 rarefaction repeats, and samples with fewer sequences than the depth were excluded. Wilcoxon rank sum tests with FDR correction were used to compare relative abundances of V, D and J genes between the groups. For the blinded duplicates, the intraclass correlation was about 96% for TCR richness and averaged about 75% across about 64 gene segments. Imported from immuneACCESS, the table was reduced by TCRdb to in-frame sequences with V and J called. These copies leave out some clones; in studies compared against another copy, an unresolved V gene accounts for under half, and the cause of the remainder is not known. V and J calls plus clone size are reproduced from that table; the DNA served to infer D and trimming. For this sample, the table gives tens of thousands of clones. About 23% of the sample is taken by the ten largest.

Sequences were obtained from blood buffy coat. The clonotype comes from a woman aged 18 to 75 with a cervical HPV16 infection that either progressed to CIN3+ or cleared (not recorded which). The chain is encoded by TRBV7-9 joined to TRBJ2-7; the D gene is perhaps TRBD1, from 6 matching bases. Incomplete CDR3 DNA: TGTGCCAGCAGCTCCTCAGGGGCAGGGGCCGAG. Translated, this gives CASSSSGAGAE. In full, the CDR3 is CASSSSGAGAEQYF.